Listed here are 26 T cell receptor beta chains from one sample, sequenced in a study of T cell responses to AZD1222 COVID-19 vaccine (dated by TCRdb to the early 2020s). Preparation of the library involved the immunoSEQ multiplex PCR assay. The source is immuneACCESS, and TCRdb retained only in-frame sequences with V and J called. Part of the clones is not carried over; for the studies checked, unresolved V genes explain less than half of this, and the remainder is unexplained. A total of under 200,000 clones appear in this sample, about 89% of them only once. Approximately 2% of the sample belongs to the ten largest clones. This sample's time point label indicates: baseline before first vaccination. Source: peripheral blood, taken on day 0 of AZD1222 vaccination. The receptor source for this set is an adult in good health.

V is TRBV5-1 and J is TRBJ2-3; D uncertain. CDR1 is SGHRS and CDR2 is YFSETQ in the germline V gene. Between the trimmed V and J ends, which lost 7 bases and 4 bases, there was a span of 13 bases. The length of the CDR3 is 13 residues. This CDR3 is CASSQRQADTQYF. DNA of the CDR3: TGCGCCAGCTCCCAGCGTCAGGCAGATACGCAGTATTTT.

The rearrangement joins TRBV25-1 to TRBJ1-5, with unresolved D. In germline, CDR1 is MGHDK, CDR2 SYGVNS. V shed 4 bases and J shed 9 bases, with 10 bases lying between them. This CDR3 is 12 amino acids long. CDR3 loop: CASSATAGPQHF. In nucleotides, the CDR3 is TGTGCCAGCAGTGCGACCGCCGGGCCCCAGCATTTT.

The gene calls are TRBV27 and TRBJ1-2; 7 bases line up with TRBD1. This CDR3 spans 16 amino acids. Per germline, CDR1 MNHEY and CDR2 SMNVEV (reference sequence). The V segment lost 4 bases and the J segment 5 bases; nucleotides outside the gene matches: 13. Here the CDR3 DNA reads TGTGCCAGCAGTTCCGATCTCTCCGGGACAGATTATGGCTACACCTTC. This sequence encodes CASSSDLSGTDYGYTF.

The chain uses TRBV9 and TRBJ2-3, with D perhaps matching TRBD1 (6 bases). The CDR3 is made up of 13 amino acids. V was shortened by 7 bases and J by 3 bases, with 12 bases between the two germline ends. The V gene's germline CDR1 is SGDLS and CDR2 YYNGEE. Here the CDR3 DNA reads TGTGCCAGCCGGGCAGGGGAGACAGATACGCAGTATTTT. Translating gives CASRAGETDTQYF.

This chain joins TRBV11-2 and TRBJ1-6, with D unresolved. V was pared by 3 bases and J by 10 bases, with 13 bases between. The CDR3 loop spans 14 amino acids. Per germline, CDR1 SGHAT and CDR2 FQNNGV. Here the CDR3 DNA reads TGTGCCAGCAGCTTGAATCCCGGAGGCTCACCCCTCCACTTT. Translating it yields CASSLNPGGSPLHF.

The chain combines TRBV7-2 with TRBJ1-5; the D gene is possibly TRBD1 (5 bases). V lost 4 bases and J 0 bases, leaving 16 bases between the germline ends. Germline V CDR1 and CDR2: SGHTA, FQGNSA. The CDR3 is 17 residues long. CDR3 residues: CASSSGPGRASNQPQHF. The CDR3 DNA reads TGTGCCAGCAGCTCGGGGCCTGGGCGGGCTAGCAATCAGCCCCAGCATTTT. Together with reference TRBV7-2 and TRBJ1-5, the CDR3 gives the full variable domain: GAGVSQSPSNKVTEKGKDVELRCDPISGHTALYWYRQSLGQGLEFLIYFQGNSAPDKSGLPSDRFSAERTGGSVSTLTIQRTQQEDSAVYLCASSSGPGRASNQPQHFGDGTRLSIL.

The CDR3: CATSAGQGRVEPQHF. CDR3 bases: TGTGCCACCAGTGCAGGGCAGGGTAGAGTAGAGCCCCAGCATTTT. V usage is TRBV24-1 and J usage is TRBJ1-5; D is possibly TRBD1 (5 bases). The CDR3 is made up of 15 amino acids. The V end was cut by 5 bases, the J end by 8 bases, with 18 bases between. Per the germline V gene, CDR1 is KGHDR and CDR2 is SFDVKD.

This rearrangement joins TRBV24-1 to TRBJ1-2, with 8 nucleotides matching TRBD1. The CDR3 sequence is 14 residues long. Germline V gene lookup returns CDR1 KGHDR and CDR2 SFDVKD. Trimming at V came to 8 bases and at J to 6 bases, leaving 10 bases not matched to a gene. Here the CDR3 reads CATTDRGSEDGYTF. The CDR3 nucleotides are TGTGCCACCACAGACAGGGGATCTGAGGATGGCTACACCTTC.

The chain joins TRBV27 to TRBJ2-6; maybe TRBD2 (6 bases). Deletions cut 3 bases from V and 1 base from J, with 10 bases between. The CDR3 is 16 amino acids. Germline V gene lookup returns CDR1 MNHEY and CDR2 SMNVEV (reference sequence). The CDR3 sequence: CASSFGGPSGANVLTF. The CDR3 coding sequence is TGTGCCAGCAGTTTTGGAGGGCCGTCTGGGGCCAACGTCCTGACTTTC.

The gene calls are TRBV27 and TRBJ2-4; TRBD2 matches at 13 bases. The CDR3 has 16 amino acids. Looked up from germline, CDR1 is MNHEY and CDR2 is SMNVEV (reference sequence). With V trimmed by 5 bases and J by 5 bases, 6 bases remained unmatched. CDR3 region: CASSQGLAGAQNIQYF. CDR3 coding DNA: TGTGCCAGCAGTCAAGGACTAGCGGGAGCACAAAACATTCAGTACTTC.

The chain has TRBV4-1 and TRBJ1-6; weak D call: TRBD1 (6 bases). With 0 bases removed from V and 6 bases from J, the gap between germline ends came to 30 bases. The CDR3 is made up of 22 amino acids. Germline V gene lookup returns CDR1 MGHRA and CDR2 YSYEKL. The CDR3 loop is CASSQEGAGRETREGGNSPLHF. For the CDR3, the DNA is TGCGCCAGCAGCCAAGAGGGGGCAGGGCGGGAGACCCGAGAAGGGGGTAATTCACCCCTCCACTTT.

The chain has TRBV28 and TRBJ2-3; unclear D gene. The V end was cut by 5 bases, the J end by 6 bases, with 12 bases between. From germline, CDR1 is MDHEN and CDR2 SYDVKM. The CDR3 is 13 residues long. The CDR3 nucleotides read TGTGCCAGCAGTCCTCCTAGTCTGGATACGCAGTATTTT. Protein: CASSPPSLDTQYF.

The rearrangement links TRBV28 to TRBJ1-2; D is possibly TRBD1 (5 bases). Germline CDR1 MDHEN, CDR2 SYDVKM. The CDR3 loop spans 14 amino acids. V lost 6 bases, J lost 0 bases, and 11 bases lay in between. DNA for the CDR3: TGTGCCAGCAGGGAATCGACAGCTAACTATGGCTACACCTTC. Translated: CASRESTANYGYTF.

The chain is built from TRBV3-1 (or the pseudogene TRBV3-2) and TRBJ1-5; TRBD1 aligns across 7 bases. Germline V CDR1 and CDR2: LGHDT, YNNKEL (reference sequence). With V trimmed by 7 bases and J by 7 bases, 10 bases remained unmatched. There are 14 residues in the CDR3. The CDR3 DNA sequence: TGTGCCAGCACCGACAGGGAAATTGGACAGCCCCAGCATTTT. This sequence encodes CASTDREIGQPQHF.

This clone was detected a few times. This sequence joins TRBV4-2 and TRBJ2-7; 7 nucleotides align to TRBD1. Looked up from germline, CDR1 is LGHNA and CDR2 is YNFKEQ. The CDR3 runs to 14 residues. V shed 3 bases and J 4 bases; nucleotides not matched to a gene: 6. The chain's CDR3 is CASSQTPQGYEQYF. CDR3 in DNA: TGTGCCAGCAGCCAGACCCCACAGGGGTACGAGCAGTACTTC.

V and J are TRBV10-1 and TRBJ2-7; D unclear. The V gene's germline CDR1 is WNHNN and CDR2 SYGVQD (reference sequence). The CDR3 is 11 residues long. The V end lost 8 bases, the J end lost 3 bases, and 8 bases lay between the germline ends. The CDR3 reads CASGFDYEQYF. In DNA, the CDR3 is TGCGCCAGCGGCTTTGACTACGAGCAGTACTTC.

The chain uses TRBV9 and TRBJ1-2, with 8 nucleotides matching TRBD1. CDR3 size: 15 residues. Losses at the gene ends were 4 bases for V and 3 bases for J; bases not matched to a gene: 8. Germline V CDR1 and CDR2: SGDLS, YYNGEE. CDR3 in amino acids: CASSPRQGRDYGYTF. The CDR3 DNA follows: TGTGCCAGCAGCCCCCGACAGGGGCGAGACTATGGCTACACCTTC.

This clone was seen only once. The chain has TRBV28 and TRBJ1-6; no definite D call. The germline V and J ends were trimmed by 5 bases and 9 bases, with 17 bases remaining between them. The CDR3 extends over 15 amino acids. Germline CDR1 MDHEN, CDR2 SYDVKM. The CDR3 DNA reads TGTGCCAGCAGTCTTAACCCAGGTGGAGTTTCACCCCTCCACTTT. It translates to CASSLNPGGVSPLHF.

This clone was picked up one time. The chain recombines TRBV4-1 with TRBJ1-1, with D uncertain. Germline CDR1 and CDR2: MGHRA and YSYEKL. The CDR3 extends over 15 amino acids. Trimming pared 0 bases from V and 1 base from J, leaving 9 bases between. CDR3 nucleotide sequence: TGCGCCAGCAGCCAAGAATTAGTCCGGAACACTGAAGCTTTCTTT. Translating gives CASSQELVRNTEAFF.

The chain is built from TRBV7-3 and TRBJ2-7; 7 nucleotides match TRBD2. The V segment lost 3 bases and the J segment 1 base; nucleotides outside the gene matches: 3. Germline V gene lookup returns CDR1 SGHTA and CDR2 FQGTGA. The length of the CDR3 is 14 residues. CDR3 in DNA: TGTGCCAGCAGCTTGACCGGGGGGTCCTACGAGCAGTACTTC. Its protein is CASSLTGGSYEQYF.

The chain employs TRBV7-9 and TRBJ1-1, with D possibly being TRBD1 (5 bases). The CDR3 covers 14 residues. CDR1 and CDR2 (germline): SEHNR, FQNEAQ (reference sequence). V lost 5 bases to trimming and J lost 4 bases, with 14 bases between them. CDR3: CASSPLGGTTEAFF. The CDR3 DNA reads TGTGCCAGCAGCCCGCTTGGGGGGACCACTGAAGCTTTCTTT. Drawing the rest from reference TRBV7-9 and TRBJ1-1, the complete variable domain is DTGVSQNPRHKITKRGQNVTFRCDPISEHNRLYWYRQTLGQGPEFLTYFQNEAQLEKSRLLSDRFSAERPKGSFSTLEIQRTEQGDSAMYLCASSPLGGTTEAFFGQGTRLTVV.

This clone has only one observation. The gene calls are TRBV19 and TRBJ2-7; D is ambiguous. CDR1 and CDR2 (germline): LNHDA, SQIVND (reference sequence). V gave up 7 bases and J gave up 5 bases, with 12 bases separating them. This CDR3 has 12 residues. The CDR3 region has the DNA TGTGCCAGTAACAACCGTGAGGACGAGCAGTACTTC. Translated, it gives CASNNREDEQYF. Combining the CDR3 with reference TRBV19 and TRBJ2-7 gives the whole variable domain DGGITQSPKYLFRKEGQNVTLSCEQNLNHDAMYWYRQDPGQGLRLIYYSQIVNDFQKGDIAEGYSVSREKKESFPLTVTSAQKNPTAFYLCASNNREDEQYFGPGTRLTVT.

On this clone itself: The same CDR3 can be traced to other DNA sequences in this sample. This chain links TRBV6-1 with TRBJ1-5, with D possibly being TRBD1 (5 bases). The CDR3 runs to 15 residues. Germline V gene lookup returns CDR1 MNHNS and CDR2 SASEGT. V was trimmed by 1 base and J by 3 bases, leaving 10 bases between them. CDR3: CASSEVGGYNQPQHF. CDR3 nucleotides: TGTGCCAGCAGTGAAGTCGGGGGGTACAATCAGCCCCAGCATTTT.

J is TRBJ2-1 and V is TRBV5-1; D may be TRBD1 or TRBD2 (5 bases each). The ends were cut back, 1 base at V and 0 bases at J, with 14 bases in the middle. This CDR3 is 17 amino acids long. Germline lookup yields CDR1 SGHRS and CDR2 YFSETQ. The CDR3 reads CASSLFAGSSSYNEQFF. CDR3 DNA: TGCGCCAGCAGCTTGTTTGCAGGGAGTAGCTCCTACAATGAGCAGTTCTTC. The full variable domain, completed using reference TRBV5-1 and TRBJ2-1, is KAGVTQTPRYLIKTRGQQVTLSCSPISGHRSVSWYQQTPGQGLQFLFEYFSETQRNKGNFPGRFSGRQFSNSRSEMNVSTLELGDSALYLCASSLFAGSSSYNEQFFGPGTRLTVL.

V and J are TRBV11-2 and TRBJ1-6; weak D call: TRBD1 (5 bases). Germline CDR1 reads SGHAT; CDR2 reads FQNNGV. Trimming left V 5 bases short and J 15 bases short, with 20 bases between. The CDR3 covers 14 residues. Written as DNA, the CDR3 is TGTGCCAGCAGCCAAGACGGGGGGTCCAGCCTCCTCCACTTT. This gives the protein CASSQDGGSSLLHF.

This chain joins TRBV19 and TRBJ2-1; 8 positions agree with TRBD1. The CDR3 length is 14 residues. Looked up from germline, CDR1 is LNHDA and CDR2 is SQIVND (reference sequence). The trim removed 6 bases at V and 2 bases at J, leaving 3 bases unmatched. CDR3 in DNA: TGTGCCAGTAGCCGACAGGGGCCCTACAATGAGCAGTTCTTC. Its protein is CASSRQGPYNEQFF.